At least ten counts were recorded for the clone carrying this TCR beta chain. RNA transcripts provided the source from which TCR beta CDR3 regions were amplified. An initial round of RT-PCR targeting the TCR CDR3 relied on the HTBI primer set. MiXCR, run by TCRdb on the multiplex PCR reads, gives a single entry per CDR3 protein. Here the sample spans about 360,000 distinct CDR3 sequences, under 15% being singletons. Every diagnosis used clinical symptoms, serum thyroxine and TRAb, thyroid ultrasound and orbital computed tomography. The record originates from a study of T cells in Graves' hyperthyroidism and ophthalmopathy. For the study at large: Pretreatment peripheral blood was obtained at initial diagnosis.

The length of the CDR3 is 15 residues. V gave up 4 bases and J gave up 7 bases; unmatched junction bases: 9. Germline values: CDR1 SEHNR, CDR2 FQNEAQ (reference sequence). The chain uses TRBV7-9 and TRBJ2-1; TRBD2 matches 8 bases. The sequence was collected from a woman under 30 with Graves' hyperthyroidism. The sequenced sample consisted of blood. In DNA, the CDR3 is TGTGCCAGCAGCTCGGAAGCGGGAGATCGGAATGAGCAGTTCTTC. This encodes CASSSEAGDRNEQFF.